Below, one T cell receptor (beta chain) is given with its context. The target antigen is unknown. These data are taken from a study of beta chain features in type 1 diabetes. Study at large: Age, gender and cell yields were similar between patients and healthy donors. The samples had 85 million to 130 million sorted cells examined in all.

Findings of the study overall: It was not settled here whether HLA type affects TCRB rearrangement.

Expressed TCRB transcripts got sequenced, as all isolated RNA was reverse transcribed. TCRdb's copy holds only in-frame clones and misses some; the assay was immunoSEQ multiplex PCR. The profile shows 600,000 to 650,000 clones, around a sixth of them singletons. CDR3 length: 16 amino acids. The germline CDR1 and CDR2 sequences are MGHRA and YSYEKL. The germline V and J ends were trimmed by 2 bases and 0 bases, with 11 bases remaining between them. The clonotype comes from a man between 18 and 29 years old in good health. Sequenced: naive CD4+ T cells from blood. The genes are TRBV4-1 and TRBJ2-1; D is ambiguous. CDR3 sequence: CASSQFWRYSYNEQFF. In DNA, the CDR3 is TGCGCCAGCAGCCAATTCTGGCGGTACTCCTACAATGAGCAGTTCTTC.